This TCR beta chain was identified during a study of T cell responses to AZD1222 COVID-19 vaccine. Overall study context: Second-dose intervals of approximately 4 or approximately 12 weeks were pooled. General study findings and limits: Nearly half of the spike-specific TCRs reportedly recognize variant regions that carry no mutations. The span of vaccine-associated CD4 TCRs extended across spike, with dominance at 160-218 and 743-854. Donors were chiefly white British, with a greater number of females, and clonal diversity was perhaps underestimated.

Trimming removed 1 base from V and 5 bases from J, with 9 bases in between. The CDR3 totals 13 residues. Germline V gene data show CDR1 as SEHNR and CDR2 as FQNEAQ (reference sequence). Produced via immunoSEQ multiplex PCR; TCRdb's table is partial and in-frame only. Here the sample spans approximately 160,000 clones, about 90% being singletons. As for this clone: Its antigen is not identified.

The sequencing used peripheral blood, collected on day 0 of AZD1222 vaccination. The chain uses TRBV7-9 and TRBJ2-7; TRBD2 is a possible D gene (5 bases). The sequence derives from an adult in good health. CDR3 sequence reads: CASSLGLSDEQYF. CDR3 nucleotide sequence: TGTGCCAGCAGCTTAGGACTATCGGACGAGCAGTACTTC. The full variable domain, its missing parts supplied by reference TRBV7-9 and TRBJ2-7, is DTGVSQNPRHKITKRGQNVTFRCDPISEHNRLYWYRQTLGQGPEFLTYFQNEAQLEKSRLLSDRFSAERPKGSFSTLEIQRTEQGDSAMYLCASSLGLSDEQYFGPGTRLTVT.